A single sample gave rise to the 21 T cell receptor beta chains below, sequenced in a study of tumor-infiltrating lymphocytes in primary liver carcinoma. Unsorted whole blood yielded the blood RNA, and germline DNA was also extracted. With 500 to 650 ng total RNA as template and a constant-region primer, TCR beta cDNA was made. TCR beta libraries came from three nested multiplex PCR rounds using slightly modified ARM-PCR. PCR rounds one and two used TRBV1-TRBV30 forward primers with a C-beta reverse primer for approximately 11 cycles each. MiXCR was run by TCRdb on the multiplex PCR reads, yielding one entry per CDR3 protein. The sample yields approximately 310,000 distinct CDR3 sequences, roughly 60% seen once. Material: peripheral blood. These receptors originate from a man aged 35 to 55 with primary liver carcinoma and hepatitis B virus infection.

About this clonotype: At one end, the junction sequence differs from germline, possibly due to a read error. The chain has TRBV11-3 and TRBJ2-5; possibly TRBD1 or TRBD2 for D (5 bases each). Looked up from germline, CDR1 is SGHNT and CDR2 is YENEEA. The CDR3 loop spans 15 amino acids. The CDR3 is CACSLGIGERETQYF. The CDR3 nucleotides read TGTGCCTGCAGCCTCGGGATAGGGGAAAGAGAGACCCAGTACTTC.

The chain joins TRBV5-1 to TRBJ1-2; 7 positions match TRBD1. Germline assignment: CDR1 SGHRS and CDR2 YFSETQ. The CDR3 runs to 13 residues. V was pared by 0 bases and J by 10 bases, with 6 bases of the junction left unmatched. The CDR3 region has the DNA TGCGCCAGCAGCTTGGCAGGGGGAGGTGACTACACCTTC. Amino acids: CASSLAGGGDYTF.

CDR3 coding DNA: TGTGCCAGCAGTTATATCAACCCCGGGACAGCTCTCAATCAGCCCCAGCATTTT. It codes for CASSYINPGTALNQPQHF. This rearrangement joins TRBV6-5 to TRBJ1-5; 7 nucleotides line up with TRBD1. The V gene's germline CDR1 is MNHEY and CDR2 SVGAGI. The CDR3 runs to 18 residues. V gave up 3 bases and J gave up 3 bases; unmatched junction bases: 14.

This clonotype occurred a few times. The chain has TRBV29-1 and TRBJ1-5; TRBD1 might be the D (6 bases). V lost 5 bases and J 6 bases, leaving 17 bases between the germline ends. The CDR3 spans 14 residues. Per the germline V gene, CDR1 is SQVTM and CDR2 is ANQGSEA. The CDR3 is CSVRFPGVGQPQHF. CDR3 coding DNA: TGCAGCGTTAGATTCCCAGGGGTCGGTCAGCCCCAGCATTTT.

Remarks on this clonotype: At one boundary the junction diverges from the germline segment, which might be a read error. The chain recombines TRBV11-1 with TRBJ2-1, with a weak D call TRBD2 (5 bases). Germline loops: CDR1 SGHAT, CDR2 FQDESV (reference sequence). The CDR3 length is 15 residues. This CDR3 is CASSPRASSYNELFF. The CDR3 coding sequence is TGTGCCAGTAGTCCCCGGGCTAGCTCCTACAATGAGCTGTTCTTC.

Concerning this clonotype: A clone one base away is much larger, so this may be a read error. The V call is TRBV6-2 or TRBV6-3, the J call TRBJ2-6; the D is unclear. The CDR3 covers 14 residues. V was trimmed by 6 bases and J by 4 bases, leaving 10 bases between them. The germline V gene encodes CDR1 MNHEY and CDR2 SVGEGT. CDR3 residues: CASRGSPGANVLTF. DNA for the CDR3: TGTGCCAGCAGAGGCAGTCCCGGGGCCAACGTCCTGACTTTC.

The genes are TRBV28 and TRBJ2-7; TRBD1 matches at 7 bases. V dropped 6 bases and J dropped 3; count of bases not matched to a gene: 2. The germline gives CDR1 MDHEN, CDR2 SYDVKM. The CDR3 is made up of 12 amino acids. CDR3 sequence reads: CASRGTVYEQYF. Here the CDR3 DNA reads TGTGCCAGCAGGGGGACAGTCTACGAGCAGTACTTC.

A remark on this clonotype: The CDR3 ends on some other residue instead of the conserved phenylalanine or tryptophan, so this is likely a read error. The CDR3 region is CAISESTGTGSEQLFL. CDR3 nucleotide sequence: TGTGCCATCAGTGAGTCGACCGGGACAGGGAGTGAACAACTGTTTTTA. This rearrangement joins TRBV10-3 to TRBJ1-4, with 9 bases lining up with TRBD1. Germline V gene sequence: CDR1 ENHRY, CDR2 SYGVKD. This CDR3 region has 16 residues.

A remark on this clonotype: The junction does not match germline at one end; this may be a read error. V usage is TRBV29-1 and J usage is TRBJ1-1; possibly TRBD1 for D (5 bases). The CDR3 has 12 amino acids. The germline CDR1 and CDR2 sequences are SQVTM and ANQGSEA. The CDR3 DNA reads as TGCAGCGTTGAGTGGGGGAACACTGAAGCTATCTTT. It encodes CSVEWGNTEAIF.

As regards this clonotype: Possible read error: a much larger clone is one base away. The CDR3 does not close with the conserved phenylalanine or tryptophan, likely indicating a read error. This chain links TRBV6-1 with TRBJ2-7, with 7 bases that match TRBD2. The J segment lost 2 bases and the V segment lost 4 bases, leaving 8 bases of the junction unmatched. Germline CDR1 is MNHNS and CDR2 is SASEGT. The CDR3 covers 15 residues. The CDR3 nucleotides read TGTGCCAGCAGTGGTCGGCGGGAGCCACCCTACGAGCAGTACCTC. Amino acids: CASSGRREPPYEQYL.

This clonotype came up many times. In DNA form, the CDR3 reads TGTGCCAGCAGCCATGGCGGGAACTATGGCTACACCTTC. Its protein is CASSHGGNYGYTF. This rearrangement joins TRBV4-2 to TRBJ1-2; no reliable D call. Germline V gene lookup returns CDR1 LGHNA and CDR2 YNFKEQ. V lost 3 bases and J 2 bases, leaving 7 bases between the germline ends. The CDR3 is made up of 13 amino acids.

As concerns this clonotype: Since the CDR3 does not end with the conserved phenylalanine or tryptophan, this likely comes from a read error. The DNA is left out, because the CDR3 cannot be placed on it with certainty; the CDR3 is given as TCRdb lists it. The chain recombines TRBV11-3 with TRBJ1-1; the DNA was not compared with TRBD1, the D call given in the table. Per the germline V gene, CDR1 is SGHNT and CDR2 is YENEEA. The CDR3 has 15 residues if both end residues are counted. CDR3 sequence: CASSLEQGPGTETFL.

Regarding this clonotype: A much larger clone sits a single nucleotide away, making a read error possible. The V gene is TRBV12-3 or TRBV12-4, the J gene TRBJ2-7; D is possibly TRBD1 (5 bases). The CDR3 spans 18 residues. The CDR3 nucleotides read TGTGCCAGCAGGGGGATCCGCTCTCGACAGTATAGCTCCTGCGAGCAGTACTTC. It translates to CASRGIRSRQYSSCEQYF.

As to this clonotype: A much more abundant neighbour one base away suggests this may be a read error. This chain uses TRBV2 with TRBJ2-1, with D perhaps TRBD1 or TRBD2 (5 bases each). The CDR3 spans 16 residues. CDR1 is SNHLY, CDR2 FYNNEI, per germline. V dropped 5 bases and J dropped 8 bases, with 22 bases sitting between them. The CDR3 sequence: CASSFPGAGIMDEQFF. CDR3 DNA sequence: TGTGCCAGCAGTTTCCCCGGGGCAGGGATAATGGATGAGCAGTTCTTC.

This clonotype was seen a handful of times. An end of the junction does not agree with germline; a read error may underlie this. The chain carries TRBV4-2 and TRBJ2-2; tentative D call: TRBD2 (5 bases). The CDR3 totals 12 residues. Germline V CDR1 and CDR2: LGHNA, YNFKEQ. The CDR3 loop reads CASSQDAGELSF. The DNA of the CDR3 is TGTGCCAGCAGCCAAGATGCCGGGGAGCTGTCTTTT.

This clonotype has more than one count but fewer than ten. CDR3 region: CASSPTVAKNIQYF. CDR3 nucleotides: TGTGCCAGCAGCCCTACAGTAGCCAAAAACATTCAGTACTTC. This chain uses TRBV7-8 with TRBJ2-4; D call uncertain. The CDR3 totals 14 residues. Deletions cut 5 bases from V and 0 bases from J, with 8 bases between. The V gene's germline CDR1 is SGHVS and CDR2 FQNEAQ.

With respect to this clonotype: A read error may be the cause here, since a much bigger clone is one base away. The gene calls are TRBV4-1 and TRBJ2-1; D might be TRBD1 (5 bases). This CDR3 has 15 amino acids. Germline assignment: CDR1 MGHRA and CDR2 YSYEKL. In DNA, the CDR3 is TGCGCCAGCAGCCAAGATCAGCAGGGTTGGAATGGGCAGTTCTTC. It specifies CASSQDQQGWNGQFF.

Notes on this clonotype: This could be a read error, since a much larger clone is one nucleotide away. The CDR3 reads CASSQDMYVQETHYF. The CDR3 bases are TGTGCCAGCAGCCAAGATATGTACGTCCAAGAGACCCATTACTTC. The rearrangement joins TRBV4-2 to TRBJ2-5, with D uncertain. The germline V gene has CDR1 LGHNA and CDR2 YNFKEQ. This CDR3 region has 15 residues.

Concerning this clonotype: The CDR3 end shows no conserved phenylalanine or tryptophan, and so a read error is likely. The chain combines TRBV29-1 with TRBJ2-3; the D gene could be TRBD1 or TRBD2 (5 bases each). CDR1 is SQVTM and CDR2 is ANQGSEA in the germline V gene. The CDR3 sequence is 13 residues long. The CDR3 region has the DNA TGCAGCGTTGAGAGGGGAAGCACAAATACGCAGTATTCT. This codes for CSVERGSTNTQYS.

With regard to this clonotype: Possible read error: a much larger clone is one base away. The chain joins TRBV7-8 to TRBJ2-6; D not certain. Per the germline V gene, CDR1 is SGHVS and CDR2 is FQNEAQ. This CDR3 comprises 12 residues. The CDR3 nucleotides read TGTGCCAGCAGCTTAAGGGCCAACCTCCTGACTTTC. This gives the protein CASSLRANLLTF.

This chain connects TRBV11-3 to TRBJ2-4; the D is unclear. CDR1 SGHNT and CDR2 YENEEA come from the germline V gene. Trimming shortened V by 5 bases and J by 0 bases, and 11 bases separated the two germline ends. This CDR3 spans 15 amino acids. CDR3 sequence (DNA): TGTGCCAGCAGCCCCAGTGGGCTAGCCAAAAACATTCAGTACTTC. Translated, it gives CASSPSGLAKNIQYF.